Listed here are 28 T cell receptor beta chains from one sample, sequenced in a study of shared clonotypes between healthy human individuals. Clones were read by immunoSEQ multiplex PCR, and TCRdb kept only the in-frame ones, dropping some. This sample has over 2 million clones; about nine tenths occur once, and the top ten carry around 0.38%. The specimen was naive CD4+ T cells from PBMCs. Subset reported: CD45RA+ positively selected. Source of these receptors: a man between 18 and 35 years old in good health. Some clones in this sample may be carry-over from other donors' samples.

The chain couples TRBV7-3 to TRBJ2-2; unclear D gene. V lost 8 bases and J 0 bases, leaving 7 bases between the germline ends. The CDR3 totals 13 residues. Germline assignment: CDR1 SGHTA and CDR2 FQGTGA. This CDR3 reads CASGSPNTGELFF. The CDR3 region has the DNA TGTGCCAGCGGCAGCCCGAACACCGGGGAGCTGTTTTTT.

This chain uses TRBV9 with TRBJ2-5, with D uncertain. The V end was cut by 4 bases, the J end by 5 bases, with 12 bases between. The length of the CDR3 is 13 residues. Germline values: CDR1 SGDLS, CDR2 YYNGEE. CDR3: CASSFSNGETQYF. The DNA for the CDR3 is TGTGCCAGCAGCTTTTCAAACGGGGAGACCCAGTACTTC.

This sequence joins TRBV18 and TRBJ2-2; 8 nucleotides agree with TRBD2. The length of the CDR3 is 17 residues. CDR1 KGHSH and CDR2 LQKENI come from the germline V gene. Trimming removed 1 base from V and 5 bases from J; junction bases left unmatched: 9. CDR3: CASSPRLSGTGTGELFF. In DNA form, the CDR3 reads TGTGCCAGCTCACCACGTCTTAGCGGGACGGGTACCGGGGAGCTGTTTTTT.

The chain links TRBV7-2 to TRBJ1-5; no definite D call. From germline, CDR1 is SGHTA and CDR2 FQGNSA. V lost 0 bases, J lost 4 bases, and 10 bases lay in between. The length of the CDR3 is 15 residues. The CDR3 is CASSLALSENQPQHF. The CDR3 coding sequence is TGTGCCAGCAGCTTAGCGCTAAGCGAGAATCAGCCCCAGCATTTT.

Regarding this clone: The same CDR3 is also encoded by other DNA sequences in this sample. The V call is TRBV25-1, the J call TRBJ2-7; 8 bases are shared with TRBD2. Germline values: CDR1 MGHDK, CDR2 SYGVNS. The ends lost 9 bases at V and 1 base at J; junction bases unmatched: 2. CDR3 length: 12 amino acids. The DNA of the CDR3 is TGTGCCAGTCGGGGGGGGTCCTACGAGCAGTACTTC. It codes for CASRGGSYEQYF.

The rearrangement uses TRBV4-2 and TRBJ2-7; D may be TRBD1 or TRBD2 (5 bases each). Germline lookup yields CDR1 LGHNA and CDR2 YNFKEQ. Between the trimmed V and J ends, which lost 0 bases and 4 bases, there was a span of 13 bases. The CDR3 sequence is 15 residues long. The CDR3 DNA follows: TGTGCCAGCAGCCAAGAGGGGGATTATAGATACGAGCAGTACTTC. Translated, it gives CASSQEGDYRYEQYF.

This clone was observed a few times. The chain links TRBV30 to TRBJ1-4, with D maybe TRBD1 (5 bases). The CDR3 loop spans 14 amino acids. The germline V gene has CDR1 GTSNPN and CDR2 SVGIG (reference sequence). Trimming took off 2 bases at V and 7 bases at J, with 14 bases between the two ends. The CDR3 spells CAWSRTGGLEKLFF. CDR3 DNA sequence: TGTGCCTGGAGTCGCACGGGGGGACTTGAAAAACTGTTTTTT.

The chain uses TRBV27 and TRBJ1-5; 11 bases agree with TRBD1. The CDR3 has 15 amino acids. V shed 3 bases and J 5 bases; nucleotides not matched to a gene: 3. From germline, CDR1 is MNHEY and CDR2 SMNVEV (reference sequence). DNA for the CDR3: TGTGCCAGCAGTTTTCCGGGACAGGGGGATCAGCCCCAGCATTTT. This sequence encodes CASSFPGQGDQPQHF.

The gene calls are TRBV27 and TRBJ2-1; 13 bases map to TRBD2. Trimming took 1 base from V and 8 from J; bases not matched to a gene: 2. The CDR3 consists of 15 residues. Germline CDR1 reads MNHEY; CDR2 reads SMNVEV (reference sequence). CDR3 loop: CASSLWTSGSDEQFF. In DNA form, the CDR3 reads TGTGCCAGCAGTTTATGGACTAGCGGGAGTGATGAGCAGTTCTTC.

The gene calls are TRBV29-1 and TRBJ2-3; 10 bases match TRBD2. The CDR3 totals 15 residues. Trimming removed 3 bases from V and 4 bases from J; junction bases left unmatched: 7. The germline gives CDR1 SQVTM, CDR2 ANQGSEA. The CDR3 here is CSVDGLAGVADTQYF. CDR3 in DNA: TGCAGCGTTGATGGTCTAGCGGGAGTTGCAGATACGCAGTATTTT.

This chain joins TRBV18 and TRBJ1-5; no firm D call. V was trimmed by 6 bases and J by 4 bases, leaving 13 bases between them. The CDR3 length is 14 residues. Germline CDR1 and CDR2: KGHSH and LQKENI. The CDR3 is CASSGKPGNQPQHF. The DNA for the CDR3 is TGTGCCAGCTCGGGGAAACCGGGGAATCAGCCCCAGCATTTT.

The chain employs TRBV11-2 and TRBJ2-5, with 11 bases fitting TRBD2. Germline V gene data show CDR1 as SGHAT and CDR2 as FQNNGV. The CDR3 has 16 residues. Trimming took 3 bases from V and 2 from J; bases not matched to a gene: 5. The CDR3 sequence is CASSLGLAALQETQYF. The CDR3 region has the DNA TGTGCCAGCAGCTTGGGACTAGCGGCTCTGCAAGAGACCCAGTACTTC. Based on the CDR3 plus reference TRBV11-2 and TRBJ2-5, the full variable domain is EAGVAQSPRYKIIEKRQSVAFWCNPISGHATLYWYQQILGQGPKLLIQFQNNGVVDDSQLPKDRFSAERLKGVDSTLKIQPAKLEDSAVYLCASSLGLAALQETQYFGPGTRLLVL.

A single count supports this clone. This rearrangement joins TRBV5-4 to TRBJ2-5; 7 positions agree with TRBD2. The CDR3 consists of 15 residues. V trimming: 2 bases; J trimming: 2 bases; junction bases outside the gene matches: 6. CDR1 and CDR2 from the germline V gene are SGHNT and YYREEE (reference sequence). CDR3 loop: CASSFAGARQETQYF. The CDR3 DNA follows: TGTGCCAGCAGCTTCGCGGGAGCGAGACAAGAGACCCAGTACTTC.

The chain has TRBV7-9 and TRBJ1-3; 7 bases are a match to TRBD1. V trimming: 5 bases; J trimming: 4 bases; junction bases outside the gene matches: 8. This CDR3 has 15 amino acids. Germline assignment: CDR1 SEHNR and CDR2 FQNEAQ (reference sequence). The CDR3 region is CASSRDRVFGNTIYF. For the CDR3, the DNA is TGTGCCAGCAGCAGAGACAGGGTCTTCGGAAACACCATATATTTT.

The V and J genes are TRBV11-2 and TRBJ2-5; D gene unclear. V was pared by 0 bases and J by 3 bases, with 23 bases between. The CDR3 contains 19 residues. Per the germline V gene, CDR1 is SGHAT and CDR2 is FQNNGV. CDR3 sequence reads: CASSLDQLIGRLPKETQYF. CDR3 coding DNA: TGTGCCAGCAGCTTAGACCAGCTTATAGGACGGCTACCTAAAGAGACCCAGTACTTC. Filled out from reference TRBV11-2 and TRBJ2-5, the complete variable domain reads EAGVAQSPRYKIIEKRQSVAFWCNPISGHATLYWYQQILGQGPKLLIQFQNNGVVDDSQLPKDRFSAERLKGVDSTLKIQPAKLEDSAVYLCASSLDQLIGRLPKETQYFGPGTRLLVL.

The chain employs TRBV27 and TRBJ2-1, with 7 bases aligning to TRBD1. V lost 5 bases to trimming and J lost 8 bases; unmatched junction nucleotides: 9. Germline lookup yields CDR1 MNHEY and CDR2 SMNVEV (reference sequence). The CDR3 loop spans 14 amino acids. The CDR3 sequence: CASSPTTGSDEQFF. The CDR3 region has the DNA TGTGCCAGCAGTCCTACGACAGGGAGCGATGAGCAGTTCTTC.

CDR3 residues: CASSLSGKSYNEQFF. The DNA of the CDR3 is TGTGCCAGCAGCTTAAGCGGGAAATCCTACAATGAGCAGTTCTTC. The rearrangement links TRBV5-6 to TRBJ2-1, with TRBD2 matching over 7 bases. Trimming took 2 bases from V and 1 from J; bases not matched to a gene: 3. Germline CDR1 is SGHDT and CDR2 is YYEEEE. The CDR3 totals 15 residues. The entire variable domain, with the rest obtained from reference TRBV5-6 and TRBJ2-1, is as follows: DAGVTQSPTHLIKTRGQQVTLRCSPKSGHDTVSWYQQALGQGPQFIFQYYEEEERQRGNFPDRFSGHQFPNYSSELNVNALLLGDSALYLCASSLSGKSYNEQFFGPGTRLTVL.

The V and J genes are TRBV18 and TRBJ2-1; 7 bases align to TRBD2. This CDR3 comprises 16 residues. Losses at the gene ends were 4 bases for V and 6 bases for J; bases not matched to a gene: 12. CDR1 and CDR2 from the germline V gene are KGHSH and LQKENI. CDR3 region: CASSLAWAGVGNEQFF. The CDR3 DNA reads TGTGCCAGCTCACTCGCGTGGGCGGGAGTAGGCAATGAGCAGTTCTTC.

This chain joins TRBV15 and TRBJ2-1; D not resolved. The CDR3 is 14 amino acids. Trimming took off 3 bases at V and 3 bases at J, with 9 bases between the two ends. Per germline, CDR1 LNHNV and CDR2 YYDKDF (reference sequence). The CDR3 loop is CATSSQGRYNEQFF. CDR3 bases: TGTGCCACCAGCAGTCAAGGGCGCTACAATGAGCAGTTCTTC.

The chain recombines TRBV18 with TRBJ1-5; TRBD1 aligns across 9 bases. V shed 6 bases and J 0 bases; nucleotides not matched to a gene: 6. Germline V gives CDR1 KGHSH, CDR2 LQKENI. CDR3 length equals 16 residues. The CDR3 bases are TGTGCCAGCTCCCGTACAGGGGGCGATAGCAATCAGCCCCAGCATTTT. Protein sequence: CASSRTGGDSNQPQHF.

The V gene is TRBV10-3, the J gene TRBJ2-5; D unresolved. CDR3 size: 12 residues. V shed 3 bases and J shed 1 base, with 3 bases lying between them. Germline V gene data show CDR1 as ENHRY and CDR2 as SYGVKD. The CDR3 here is CAISDPQETQYF. The CDR3 region has the DNA TGTGCCATCAGTGATCCCCAAGAGACCCAGTACTTC.

About this clone: Other DNA sequences within the sample encode an identical CDR3. The chain carries TRBV7-2 and TRBJ2-3, with D uncertain. V dropped 0 bases and J dropped 5 bases, with 0 bases sitting between them. Germline V gene sequence: CDR1 SGHTA, CDR2 FQGNSA. This CDR3 comprises 11 residues. The CDR3 here is CASSLADTQYF. Here the CDR3 DNA reads TGTGCCAGCAGCTTAGCAGATACGCAGTATTTT.

V and J are TRBV19 and TRBJ2-6; 8 bases align to TRBD1. Looked up from germline, CDR1 is LNHDA and CDR2 is SQIVND (reference sequence). V dropped 6 bases and J dropped 3; count of bases not matched to a gene: 4. This CDR3 spans 15 amino acids. The CDR3 loop reads CASSLQGVGANVLTF. The DNA for the CDR3 is TGTGCCAGTAGCCTACAGGGGGTTGGGGCCAACGTCCTGACTTTC.

The chain couples TRBV5-8 to TRBJ2-5, with TRBD1 identical over 9 bases. CDR3 length: 15 amino acids. The V and J ends lost 2 bases and 5 bases, in that order; junction bases with no gene match: 7. The V gene's germline CDR1 is SGHTS and CDR2 YDEGEE. CDR3 amino acids: CASSFFGTGSETQYF. The CDR3 bases are TGTGCCAGCAGCTTTTTCGGGACAGGGTCGGAGACCCAGTACTTC. Complete variable domain (other parts from reference TRBV5-8 and TRBJ2-5): EAGVTQSPTHLIKTRGQQATLRCSPISGHTSVYWYQQALGLGLQFLLWYDEGEERNRGNFPPRFSGRQFPNYSSELNVNALELEDSALYLCASSFFGTGSETQYFGPGTRLLVL.

This rearrangement joins TRBV28 to TRBJ2-2; D remains ambiguous. Germline V lookup: CDR1 MDHEN, CDR2 SYDVKM. Trimming shortened V by 7 bases and J by 0 bases, and 15 bases separated the two germline ends. The length of the CDR3 is 16 residues. In nucleotides, the CDR3 is TGTGCCAGCACCCAGTGGGCATCCGCGAACACCGGGGAGCTGTTTTTT. Its protein is CASTQWASANTGELFF.

The V and J genes are TRBV19 and TRBJ2-7, with TRBD1 matching over 8 bases. There are 15 residues in the CDR3. Trimming removed 3 bases from V and 5 bases from J; junction bases left unmatched: 9. Germline loops: CDR1 LNHDA, CDR2 SQIVND (reference sequence). The CDR3 DNA reads TGTGCCAGTAGTATTACGAACAGGGGGATCGACGAGCAGTACTTC. Translated, it gives CASSITNRGIDEQYF.

The gene calls are TRBV5-1 and TRBJ2-1; TRBD2 matches 7 bases. CDR1 SGHRS and CDR2 YFSETQ come from the germline V gene. The CDR3 covers 16 residues. V lost 2 bases to trimming and J lost 8 bases; unmatched junction nucleotides: 13. As DNA, the CDR3 is TGCGCCAGCAGCTTTGGGGACTATTCACGAGATCATGAGCAGTTCTTC. Amino acids: CASSFGDYSRDHEQFF. Looking up the rest from reference TRBV5-1 and TRBJ2-1 gives the full variable domain: KAGVTQTPRYLIKTRGQQVTLSCSPISGHRSVSWYQQTPGQGLQFLFEYFSETQRNKGNFPGRFSGRQFSNSRSEMNVSTLELGDSALYLCASSFGDYSRDHEQFFGPGTRLTVL.

The chain links TRBV28 to TRBJ1-1, with no clear D. V dropped 4 bases and J dropped 4 bases, with 7 bases sitting between them. The CDR3 is 12 amino acids. Germline CDR1 is MDHEN and CDR2 is SYDVKM. DNA for the CDR3: TGTGCCAGCAGTTATATGGGCACTGAAGCTTTCTTT. Protein product: CASSYMGTEAFF.